Listed below are T cell receptor beta chains from one sample, sequenced in a study of blood T cell repertoires in COVID-19. The assay was immunoSEQ multiplex PCR, and TCRdb's table has in-frame clones only and misses some. The table shows a few hundred thousand clones, with 89% occurring only once. The source material was peripheral blood. The origin of the receptors is a woman aged 35 to 49 who had recovered from COVID-19. Both conserved end residues are part of each CDR3. The order of the fields is J gene, V gene, clone size, D gene, CDR3 protein, CDR3 DNA. The D gene is left open where the match is weak. Clone size appears in some rows only: once, few, many, or a class for an expanded clone.

TRBJ2-1 TRBV5-1 . . CASSLGAPNEQFF TGCGCCAGCAGCTTGGGGGCACCCAATGAGCAGTTCTTC
TRBJ2-5 TRBV3-1/TRBV3-2 . . CASSQEGGQTQYF TGTGCCAGCAGCCAAGAGGGGGGGCAGACCCAGTACTTC
TRBJ1-5 TRBV19 . . CASSISREGNQPQHF TGTGCCAGTAGTATTAGCAGGGAGGGCAATCAGCCCCAGCATTTT
TRBJ1-6 TRBV18 . . CASSPTREYSPLHF TGTGCCAGCTCACCGACACGGGAATATTCACCCCTCCACTTT
TRBJ2-5 TRBV24-1 . TRBD1 CATSDQTGVETQYF TGTGCCACCAGTGATCAGACAGGGGTTGAGACCCAGTACTTC
TRBJ1-3 TRBV4-1 . TRBD1 CASSQSSGTGVDYSGNTIYF TGCGCCAGCAGCCAAAGTTCCGGGACAGGGGTCGACTACTCTGGAAACACCATATATTTT
TRBJ2-5 TRBV18 . TRBD2 CASSPPSIGGQETQYF TGTGCCAGCTCACCACCCTCCATCGGGGGGCAAGAGACCCAGTACTTC
TRBJ2-2 TRBV11-3 once TRBD2 CASSLDPLAGGSSNTGELFF TGTGCCAGCAGCTTAGATCCGCTAGCGGGAGGTAGTTCGAACACCGGGGAGCTGTTTTTT
TRBJ1-5 TRBV2 few . CASSIGQFRPQHF TGTGCCAGCAGTATAGGACAGTTTCGGCCCCAGCATTTT
TRBJ2-5 TRBV19 . TRBD2 CATTEGGVVETQYF TGTGCCACTACGGAGGGAGGGGTGGTGGAGACCCAGTACTTC
TRBJ2-3 TRBV11-2 . TRBD1 CASSLGQGLADTQYF TGTGCCAGCAGCCTGGGACAGGGGCTTGCAGATACGCAGTATTTT
TRBJ2-7 TRBV24-1 . . CATSGSQGYEQYF TGTGCCACCAGTGGTTCTCAGGGTTACGAGCAGTACTTC
TRBJ1-3 TRBV7-2 . . CASSLASRSSGNTIYF TGTGCCAGCAGCTTAGCGTCCCGGAGCTCTGGAAACACCATATATTTT
TRBJ2-1 TRBV11-2 . TRBD2 CASSLTSGSSYNEQFF TGTGCCAGCAGCTTAACTAGCGGGAGCTCCTACAATGAGCAGTTCTTC
TRBJ2-7 TRBV3-1/TRBV3-2 . . CASSQDHADEQYF TGTGCCAGCAGCCAAGATCATGCGGACGAGCAGTACTTC
TRBJ2-5 TRBV7-9 few . CASSPHSQETQYF TGTGCCAGCAGCCCCCACTCTCAAGAGACCCAGTACTTC
TRBJ1-3 TRBV7-9 . . CASSLAQGGNTIYF TGTGCCAGCAGCTTAGCACAGGGTGGAAACACCATATATTTT
TRBJ2-1 TRBV4-2 . . CASSQGGSDEQFF TGTGCCAGCAGCCAAGGTGGCAGCGATGAGCAGTTCTTC
TRBJ2-5 TRBV24-1 . TRBD1 CATSVGTGVQETQYF TGTGCCACCAGTGTTGGGACAGGCGTCCAAGAGACCCAGTACTTC
TRBJ1-2 TRBV5-4 . TRBD1 CASSLDRGNDGYTF TGTGCCAGCAGCTTGGACAGGGGAAACGATGGCTACACCTTC
TRBJ2-1 TRBV5-1 . . CASSLDGAPYNEQFF TGCGCCAGCAGCTTGGATGGGGCCCCTTACAATGAGCAGTTCTTC
TRBJ1-6 TRBV10-3 once . CAISESTGLTNSPLHF TGTGCCATCAGTGAGTCGACAGGTTTGACTAATTCACCCCTCCACTTT
TRBJ2-3 TRBV4-1 . . CASSQRERWLRGTDTQYF TGCGCCAGCAGCCAAAGGGAGAGATGGCTTCGCGGGACAGATACGCAGTATTTT
TRBJ2-3 TRBV3-1/TRBV3-2 . . CASSQAGADTQYF TGTGCCAGCAGCCAAGCAGGGGCAGATACGCAGTATTTT
TRBJ2-5 TRBV12-3/TRBV12-4 . . CASSLRGEGTQYF TGTGCCAGCAGTTTAAGGGGGGAGGGGACCCAGTACTTC
TRBJ1-2 TRBV6-5 . . CASRGVEGVDGYTF TGTGCCAGCCGCGGCGTCGAAGGGGTGGATGGCTACACCTTC
TRBJ1-5 TRBV7-6 . . CASSPGVGPNQPQHF TGTGCCAGCAGCCCAGGGGTGGGTCCCAATCAGCCCCAGCATTTT
TRBJ2-7 TRBV3-1/TRBV3-2 once . CASSQRTGISDEQYF TGTGCCAGCAGCCAAAGAACCGGGATTAGCGACGAGCAGTACTTC
TRBJ1-5 TRBV10-3 few TRBD1 CAISETLTGSNQPQHF TGTGCCATCAGTGAGACCCTGACAGGGAGCAATCAGCCCCAGCATTTT
TRBJ2-3 TRBV18 . . CASSPFLRGNTDTQYF TGTGCCAGCTCACCATTTTTGCGGGGCAACACAGATACGCAGTATTTT
TRBJ1-1 TRBV3-1/TRBV3-2 . . CASSQIGETEAFF TGTGCCAGCAGCCAAATAGGGGAAACTGAAGCTTTCTTT
TRBJ1-5 TRBV18 . TRBD1 CASSQGTGISNQPQHF TGTGCCAGCTCACAAGGGACAGGGATAAGCAATCAGCCCCAGCATTTT
TRBJ2-6 TRBV9 . . CASSKLGRSGANVLTF TGTGCCAGCAGCAAGCTGGGCCGATCTGGGGCCAACGTCCTGACTTTC
TRBJ1-3 TRBV28 . TRBD1 CASSLPLGGGNTIYF TGTGCCAGCAGTCTCCCCCTAGGGGGCGGAAACACCATATATTTT
TRBJ1-2 TRBV15 . . CATSRDRTAYGYTF TGTGCCACCAGCAGAGATCGGACAGCCTATGGCTACACCTTC
TRBJ2-4 TRBV11-2 . . CASSLVGRATDIQYF TGTGCCAGCAGCTTAGTGGGCAGGGCTACGGACATTCAGTACTTC
TRBJ2-3 TRBV7-2 . . CASSLDGLATDTQYF TGTGCCAGCAGCTTAGATGGTCTAGCCACAGATACGCAGTATTTT
TRBJ2-3 TRBV5-4 . TRBD2 CASSLGLADTDTQYF TGTGCCAGCAGCCTTGGACTAGCGGACACAGATACGCAGTATTTT
TRBJ2-1 TRBV6-6 . . CASERAGFGNEQFF TGTGCCAGCGAGCGGGCCGGATTTGGCAATGAGCAGTTCTTC
TRBJ1-1 TRBV6-4 . . CASSRGAGDPSQAFF TGTGCCAGCAGCCGGGGAGCAGGGGATCCCTCTCAGGCTTTCTTT
TRBJ1-1 TRBV11-3 once . CASSRTMNTEAFF TGTGCCAGCAGCCGTACAATGAACACTGAAGCTTTCTTT
TRBJ2-7 TRBV4-1 . TRBD1 CASSSIRDSLTYEQYF TGCGCCAGCAGCTCTATCCGGGACAGTTTAACCTACGAGCAGTACTTC
TRBJ1-6 TRBV3-1/TRBV3-2 . . CASSQGAGHAALHF TGTGCCAGCAGCCAAGGGGCCGGACATGCGGCCCTCCACTTT
TRBJ2-7 TRBV3-1/TRBV3-2 . TRBD2 CASSQELAGAYEQYF TGTGCCAGCAGCCAAGAACTAGCGGGAGCCTACGAGCAGTACTTC
TRBJ1-5 TRBV7-2 . TRBD1 CASSNSGTGSQPQHF TGTGCCAGCAGTAACTCCGGGACAGGGAGTCAGCCCCAGCATTTT
TRBJ1-2 TRBV3-1/TRBV3-2 . . CASSQDLNQNYGYTF TGTGCCAGCAGCCAAGATCTGAACCAGAACTATGGCTACACCTTC